A single sample gave rise to the 27 T cell receptor beta chains below, sequenced in a study of shared clonotypes between healthy human individuals. This table comes from immunoSEQ multiplex PCR, and its TCRdb copy is limited to in-frame clones, with some not included. The repertoire has over a million clones, about 84% of them found once; the top ten carry 0.55% to 0.7%. The sequenced sample consisted of memory CD4+ T cells from PBMCs. Subset described: CD45RA-negative fraction. Receptors originate from a man between 18 and 35 years old in good health. Some clones in this sample may be carry-over from other donors' samples.

The J gene is TRBJ2-7, the V gene TRBV27; TRBD2 matches 13 bases. CDR1 and CDR2 (germline): MNHEY, SMNVEV (reference sequence). V lost 6 bases to trimming and J lost 5 bases; unmatched junction nucleotides: 13. The length of the CDR3 is 17 residues. The CDR3 loop is CASRTLLAGGPLDEQYF. The CDR3 DNA reads as TGTGCCAGCAGAACCCTACTAGCGGGAGGGCCCTTGGACGAGCAGTACTTC.

The chain combines TRBV9 with TRBJ2-3; 10 nucleotides line up with TRBD1. Germline CDR1 is SGDLS and CDR2 is YYNGEE. The CDR3 has 15 amino acids. V lost 2 bases to trimming and J lost 4 bases; unmatched junction nucleotides: 4. CDR3 DNA: TGTGCCAGCAGCGTGAGGGACAGGGGACCAGATACGCAGTATTTT. This codes for CASSVRDRGPDTQYF.

J is TRBJ2-3 and V is TRBV5-4, with D maybe TRBD2 (5 bases). CDR3 length: 15 amino acids. Between the trimmed V and J ends, which lost 3 bases and 0 bases, there was a span of 11 bases. CDR1 and CDR2 from the germline V gene are SGHNT and YYREEE (reference sequence). CDR3 residues: CASSSSGSSTDTQYF. CDR3 DNA sequence: TGTGCCAGCAGCTCCAGCGGATCTAGCACAGATACGCAGTATTTT.

The chain links TRBV4-1 to TRBJ2-3; 9 bases map to TRBD2. The CDR3 is 17 amino acids. Germline V CDR1 and CDR2: MGHRA, YSYEKL. V shed 2 bases, J shed 0 bases, and the junction held 6 bases outside the gene matches. CDR3 coding DNA: TGCGCCAGCAGCCAACAAGGGCTAGCGGGGAGCACAGATACGCAGTATTTT. Protein product: CASSQQGLAGSTDTQYF.

The V call is TRBV6-5, the J call TRBJ1-4; 9 bases are shared with TRBD1. The CDR3 is 15 residues long. Trimming at V came to 4 bases and at J to 6 bases, leaving 6 bases not matched to a gene. Germline values: CDR1 MNHEY, CDR2 SVGAGI. The CDR3 DNA reads as TGTGCCAGCAGTTCCCCGGGACAGGGAGATGAAAAACTGTTTTTT. This sequence encodes CASSSPGQGDEKLFF.

The genes are TRBV5-4 and TRBJ1-1, with TRBD1 matching over 7 bases. The germline V gene encodes CDR1 SGHNT and CDR2 YYREEE (reference sequence). The CDR3 has 14 amino acids. V gave up 2 bases and J gave up 1 base; unmatched junction bases: 2. The CDR3 DNA follows: TGTGCCAGCAGCTTTCGACAGGGGAACACTGAAGCTTTCTTT. Translated: CASSFRQGNTEAFF.

This chain joins TRBV6-1 and TRBJ2-3, with TRBD2 as a possible D gene (6 bases). Trimming removed 3 bases at V and 3 bases at J, with 13 bases between. The CDR3 is 15 residues long. Germline lookup yields CDR1 MNHNS and CDR2 SASEGT. DNA for the CDR3: TGTGCCAGCAGTGACCGACAGACTAGTACAGATACGCAGTATTTT. Protein product: CASSDRQTSTDTQYF.

The CDR3 sequence: CAWSVPGGYLANYGYTF. In nucleotides, the CDR3 is TGTGCCTGGAGTGTCCCCGGGGGATATTTAGCTAACTATGGCTACACCTTC. The rearrangement links TRBV30 to TRBJ1-2; D might be TRBD1 (5 bases). Germline V gene data show CDR1 as GTSNPN and CDR2 as SVGIG (reference sequence). This CDR3 is 17 amino acids long. V was shortened by 0 bases and J by 0 bases, with 17 bases between the two germline ends.

This chain's CDR3 is CASSFRRGFGANVLTF. The DNA for the CDR3 is TGTGCCAGCAGTTTCCGCAGGGGGTTTGGGGCCAACGTCCTGACTTTC. The V and J genes are TRBV27 and TRBJ2-6; 7 nucleotides agree with TRBD1. Per the germline V gene, CDR1 is MNHEY and CDR2 is SMNVEV (reference sequence). The CDR3 has 16 residues. The ends lost 3 bases at V and 3 bases at J; junction bases unmatched: 5. Supplemented by reference TRBV27 and TRBJ2-6, the full variable domain reads EAQVTQNPRYLITVTGKKLTVTCSQNMNHEYMSWYRQDPGLGLRQIYYSMNVEVTDKGDVPEGYKVSRKEKRNFPLILESPSPNQTSLYFCASSFRRGFGANVLTFGAGSRLTVL.

The chain carries TRBV2 and TRBJ2-5; tentatively, D is TRBD2 (5 bases). Germline CDR1 and CDR2: SNHLY and FYNNEI. This CDR3 region has 12 residues. V dropped 6 bases and J dropped 5 bases, with 10 bases sitting between them. The CDR3 DNA follows: TGTGCCAGCAGATTATTAGCGGAGACCCAGTACTTC. As protein: CASRLLAETQYF.

The rearrangement uses TRBV2 and TRBJ2-2; D is perhaps TRBD1 or TRBD2 (10 bases each). V was cut by 10 bases and J by 1 base, with 28 bases left in between. This CDR3 has 19 residues. CDR1 SNHLY and CDR2 FYNNEI come from the germline V gene. The CDR3 here is CATARQGASSGRNTGELFF. The CDR3 bases are TGTGCCACTGCGAGACAGGGGGCCTCTAGCGGGAGGAACACCGGGGAGCTGTTTTTT.

The chain uses TRBV9 and TRBJ2-7, with 10 positions matching TRBD2. The CDR3 loop spans 15 amino acids. Germline CDR1 is SGDLS and CDR2 is YYNGEE. With 0 bases clipped from V and 2 bases from J, the junction kept 2 bases outside the gene matches. The CDR3 bases are TGTGCCAGCAGCGTAGGTCTAGCGGGAGCCTACGAGCAGTACTTC. This sequence encodes CASSVGLAGAYEQYF.

J is TRBJ2-1 and V is TRBV7-2, with 11 bases lining up with TRBD1. The V and J ends lost 5 bases and 9 bases, in that order; junction bases with no gene match: 9. CDR3 length: 15 amino acids. CDR1 and CDR2 from the germline V gene are SGHTA and FQGNSA. The CDR3 nucleotides are TGTGCCAGCAGCGCGGGACAGGGGGTGTTACGTGAGCAGTTCTTC. Encoded protein: CASSAGQGVLREQFF. Drawing the rest from reference TRBV7-2 and TRBJ2-1, the complete variable domain is GAGVSQSPSNKVTEKGKDVELRCDPISGHTALYWYRQSLGQGLEFLIYFQGNSAPDKSGLPSDRFSAERTGGSVSTLTIQRTQQEDSAVYLCASSAGQGVLREQFFGPGTRLTVL.

The chain uses TRBV25-1 and TRBJ2-1, with D perhaps matching TRBD2 (5 bases). The CDR3 is 14 residues long. Germline CDR1 MGHDK, CDR2 SYGVNS. The V gene lost 1 base and the J gene lost 4 bases, with 8 bases spanning the gap. CDR3 sequence (DNA): TGTGCCAGCAGTGAATTATCGGGGTACAATGAGCAGTTCTTC. Amino acids: CASSELSGYNEQFF. The whole variable domain, filled in from reference TRBV25-1 and TRBJ2-1, reads EADIYQTPRYLVIGTGKKITLECSQTMGHDKMYWYQQDPGMELHLIHYSYGVNSTEKGDLSSESTVSRIRTEHFPLTLESARPSHTSQYLCASSELSGYNEQFFGPGTRLTVL.

V is TRBV30 and J is TRBJ2-3, with 11 bases aligning to TRBD2. CDR1 and CDR2 (germline): GTSNPN, SVGIG (reference sequence). The ends lost 5 bases at V and 1 base at J; junction bases unmatched: 2. The CDR3 is made up of 14 amino acids. CDR3: CAWLAGGGTDTQYF. CDR3 sequence (DNA): TGTGCCTGGTTAGCGGGAGGGGGCACAGATACGCAGTATTTT.

The CDR3 protein is CASSPWGSTTNEKLFF. As DNA, the CDR3 is TGCGCCAGCAGCCCCTGGGGCAGCACAACTAATGAAAAACTGTTTTTT. V is TRBV5-1 and J is TRBJ1-4; perhaps TRBD1 as D (5 bases). V was cut by 4 bases and J by 0 bases, with 13 bases left in between. The CDR3 covers 16 residues. Germline CDR1 is SGHRS and CDR2 is YFSETQ. The full variable domain, with the rest looked up from reference TRBV5-1 and TRBJ1-4, is KAGVTQTPRYLIKTRGQQVTLSCSPISGHRSVSWYQQTPGQGLQFLFEYFSETQRNKGNFPGRFSGRQFSNSRSEMNVSTLELGDSALYLCASSPWGSTTNEKLFFGSGTQLSVL.

A remark on this clone: A read error may explain this, as a much larger clone is one base away. Other DNA variants within this sample encode the same CDR3. The chain uses TRBV7-2 and TRBJ2-7; no definite D call. The V gene's germline CDR1 is SGHTA and CDR2 FQGNSA. There are 11 residues in the CDR3. V was clipped by 1 base and J by 5 bases, with 3 bases between them. The CDR3 here is CASSLGDEQYF. CDR3 nucleotides: TGTGCCAGCAGCTTAGGGGACGAGCAGTACTTC.

This clone was counted once. The chain couples TRBV9 to TRBJ1-3, with TRBD1 matching over 9 bases. CDR1 SGDLS and CDR2 YYNGEE come from the germline V gene. The CDR3 loop spans 13 amino acids. The V gene end was trimmed by 3 bases and the J gene end by 9 bases; junction bases not matched to a gene: 4. Written as DNA, the CDR3 is TGTGCCAGCAGCGCCGGGACAGGGTCCACCATATATTTT. Translated, it gives CASSAGTGSTIYF.

This chain uses TRBV12-5 with TRBJ2-1; D could derive from TRBD1 or TRBD2 (6 bases each). Trimming removed 0 bases at V and 6 bases at J, with 18 bases between. Germline V gene sequence: CDR1 LGHNT, CDR2 FRNRAP. CDR3 length: 17 residues. The CDR3: CASGLVLGEGDSNEQFF. The CDR3 DNA is TGTGCTAGTGGTTTGGTACTAGGAGAGGGGGACTCCAATGAGCAGTTCTTC.

The rearrangement joins TRBV6-5 to TRBJ1-4; 7 nucleotides align to TRBD1. Germline V CDR1 and CDR2: MNHEY, SVGAGI. V shed 0 bases and J 7 bases; nucleotides not matched to a gene: 5. The CDR3 runs to 15 residues. The CDR3 DNA reads TGTGCCAGCAGTTACTCAGGGGGCGCAGGTGAAAAACTGTTTTTT. Residues: CASSYSGGAGEKLFF.

The chain employs TRBV5-1 and TRBJ1-1; D gene uncertain. V was clipped by 3 bases and J by 1 base, with 10 bases between them. The CDR3 extends over 14 amino acids. Germline lookup yields CDR1 SGHRS and CDR2 YFSETQ. This CDR3 is CASSSSQANTEAFF. CDR3 nucleotide sequence: TGCGCCAGCAGCTCCAGCCAGGCGAACACTGAAGCTTTCTTT.

The J gene is TRBJ1-2, the V gene TRBV27; D is perhaps TRBD1 (6 bases). V lost 3 bases to trimming and J lost 0 bases, with 14 bases between them. Germline CDR1 and CDR2: MNHEY and SMNVEV (reference sequence). The CDR3 has 16 residues. CDR3 in amino acids: CASSFITGTTNYGYTF. CDR3 nucleotide sequence: TGTGCCAGCAGTTTTATCACGGGGACAACTAACTATGGCTACACCTTC.

A few counts support this clone. This CDR3 is also generated by other DNA sequences in the sample. The J gene is TRBJ1-5, the V gene TRBV28; no clear D gene. Germline-derived CDR1 and CDR2 are MDHEN and SYDVKM. Trimming removed 6 bases at V and 5 bases at J, with 11 bases between. The CDR3 extends over 13 amino acids. The DNA for the CDR3 is TGTGCCAGCAGCCTAAACCCTTATCAGCCCCAGCATTTT. Translating it yields CASSLNPYQPQHF.

This chain links TRBV30 with TRBJ2-3; unclear D gene. This CDR3 has 14 residues. Deletions cut 3 bases from V and 4 bases from J, with 14 bases between. Germline CDR1 is GTSNPN and CDR2 is SVGIG (reference sequence). CDR3 sequence (DNA): TGTGCCTGGAGCTCTCAATTGTTAGCAGATACGCAGTATTTT. Amino acids: CAWSSQLLADTQYF. The full variable domain, completed using reference TRBV30 and TRBJ2-3, is SQTIHQWPATLVQPVGSPLSLECTVEGTSNPNLYWYRQAAGRGLQLLFYSVGIGQISSEVPQNLSASRPQDRQFILSSKKLLLSDSGFYLCAWSSQLLADTQYFGPGTRLTVL.

The rearrangement uses TRBV7-3 and TRBJ1-2; the D gene is possibly TRBD1 (5 bases). V was pared by 3 bases and J by 8 bases, with 16 bases between. This CDR3 is 14 amino acids long. Germline-derived CDR1 and CDR2 are SGHTA and FQGTGA. The CDR3 nucleotides are TGTGCCAGCAGCTTCGGGACTCCAGGTTCGGGCTACACCTTC. Its protein product is CASSFGTPGSGYTF.

Notes on this clone: A read error is the likely source, as a far larger clone sits one nucleotide away. The sample has other DNA sequences that encode this CDR3 too. The chain couples TRBV11-3 to TRBJ2-3; no reliable D call. Trimming took off 6 bases at V and 2 bases at J, with 3 bases between the two ends. Germline-derived CDR1 and CDR2 are SGHNT and YENEEA. The CDR3 extends over 11 amino acids. CDR3 coding DNA: TGTGCCAGCAGTTCCACAGATACGCAGTATTTT. Translated, it gives CASSSTDTQYF.

The gene calls are TRBV5-1 and TRBJ2-2; D possibly corresponds to TRBD2 (5 bases). The germline V and J ends were trimmed by 3 bases and 2 bases, with 8 bases remaining between them. The CDR3 has 14 amino acids. The germline gives CDR1 SGHRS, CDR2 YFSETQ. CDR3 bases: TGCGCCAGCAGCTCGACTATTAACACCGGGGAGCTGTTTTTT. Amino acid sequence: CASSSTINTGELFF.